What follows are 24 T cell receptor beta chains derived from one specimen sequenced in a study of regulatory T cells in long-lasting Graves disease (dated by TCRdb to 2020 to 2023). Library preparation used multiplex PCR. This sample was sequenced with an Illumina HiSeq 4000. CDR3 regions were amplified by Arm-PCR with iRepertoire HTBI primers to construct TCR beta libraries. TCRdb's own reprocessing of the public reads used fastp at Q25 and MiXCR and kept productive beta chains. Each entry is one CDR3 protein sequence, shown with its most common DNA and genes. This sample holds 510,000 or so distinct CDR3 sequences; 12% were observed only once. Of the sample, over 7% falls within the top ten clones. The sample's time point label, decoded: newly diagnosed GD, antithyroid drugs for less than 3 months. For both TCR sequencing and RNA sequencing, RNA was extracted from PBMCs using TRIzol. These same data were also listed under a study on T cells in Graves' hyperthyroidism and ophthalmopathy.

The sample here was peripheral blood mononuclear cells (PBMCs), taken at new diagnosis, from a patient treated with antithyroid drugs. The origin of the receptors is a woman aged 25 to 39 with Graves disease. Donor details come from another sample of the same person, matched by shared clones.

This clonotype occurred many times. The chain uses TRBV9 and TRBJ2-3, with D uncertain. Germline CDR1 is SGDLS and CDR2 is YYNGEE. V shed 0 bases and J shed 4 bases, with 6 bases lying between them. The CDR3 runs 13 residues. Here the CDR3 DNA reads TGTGCCAGCAGCGTAGAAGGACCAGATACGCAGTATTTT. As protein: CASSVEGPDTQYF.

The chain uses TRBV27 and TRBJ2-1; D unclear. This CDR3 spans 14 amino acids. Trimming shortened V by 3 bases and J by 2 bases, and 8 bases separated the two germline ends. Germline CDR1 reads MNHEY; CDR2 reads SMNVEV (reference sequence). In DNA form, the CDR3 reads TGTGCCAGCAGTTTCGACGGAACCTACAATGAGCAGTTCTTC. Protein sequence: CASSFDGTYNEQFF.

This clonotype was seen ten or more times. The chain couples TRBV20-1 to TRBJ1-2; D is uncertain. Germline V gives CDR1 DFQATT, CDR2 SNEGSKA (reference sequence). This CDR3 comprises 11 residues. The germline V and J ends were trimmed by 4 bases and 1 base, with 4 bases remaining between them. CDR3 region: CSATVNYGYTF. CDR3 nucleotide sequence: TGCAGTGCTACGGTTAACTATGGCTACACCTTC.

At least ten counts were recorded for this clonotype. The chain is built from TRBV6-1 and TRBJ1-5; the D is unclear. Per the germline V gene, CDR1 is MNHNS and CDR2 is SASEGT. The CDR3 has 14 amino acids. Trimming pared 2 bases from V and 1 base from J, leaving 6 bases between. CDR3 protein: CASSEWQSNQPQHF. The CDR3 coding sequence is TGTGCCAGCAGTGAATGGCAGAGCAATCAGCCCCAGCATTTT.

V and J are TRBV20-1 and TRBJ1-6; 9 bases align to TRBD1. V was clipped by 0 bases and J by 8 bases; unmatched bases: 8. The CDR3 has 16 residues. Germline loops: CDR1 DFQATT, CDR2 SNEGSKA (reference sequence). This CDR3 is CSARDPTGGSHSPLHF. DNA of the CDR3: TGCAGTGCTAGAGATCCCACAGGGGGCTCACATTCACCCCTCCACTTT.

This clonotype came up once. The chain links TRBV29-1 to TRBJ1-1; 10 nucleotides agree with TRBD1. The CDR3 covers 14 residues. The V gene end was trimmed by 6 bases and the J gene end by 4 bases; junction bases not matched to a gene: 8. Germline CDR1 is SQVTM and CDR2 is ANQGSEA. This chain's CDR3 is CSVRGQGGFTEAFF. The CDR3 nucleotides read TGCAGCGTCCGAGGACAGGGGGGATTCACTGAAGCTTTCTTT. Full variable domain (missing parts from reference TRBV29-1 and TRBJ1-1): SAVISQKPSRDICQRGTSLTIQCQVDSQVTMMFWYRQQPGQSLTLIATANQGSEATYESGFVIDKFPISRPNLTFSTLTVSNMSPEDSSIYLCSVRGQGGFTEAFFGQGTRLTVV.

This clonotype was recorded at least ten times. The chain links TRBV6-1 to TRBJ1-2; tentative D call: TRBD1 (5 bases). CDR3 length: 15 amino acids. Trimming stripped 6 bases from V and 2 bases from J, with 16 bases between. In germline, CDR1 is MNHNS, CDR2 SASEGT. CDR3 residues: CASRSPGTGNYGYTF. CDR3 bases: TGTGCCAGCAGAAGCCCTGGGACGGGGAACTATGGCTACACCTTC.

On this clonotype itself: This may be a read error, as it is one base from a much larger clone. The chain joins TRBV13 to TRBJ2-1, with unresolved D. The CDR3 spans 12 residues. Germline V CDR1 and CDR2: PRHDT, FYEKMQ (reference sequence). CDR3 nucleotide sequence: TGTGCCAGCAGCTTAAGTTGGAATGATCAGTTCTTC. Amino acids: CASSLSWNDQFF.

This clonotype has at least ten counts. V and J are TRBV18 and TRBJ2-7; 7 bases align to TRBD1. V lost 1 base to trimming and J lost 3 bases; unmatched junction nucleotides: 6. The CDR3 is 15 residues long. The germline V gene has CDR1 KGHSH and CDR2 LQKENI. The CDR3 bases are TGTGCCAGCTCACCACGTCAGGGGGTCAGCTACGAGCAGTACTTC. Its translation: CASSPRQGVSYEQYF.

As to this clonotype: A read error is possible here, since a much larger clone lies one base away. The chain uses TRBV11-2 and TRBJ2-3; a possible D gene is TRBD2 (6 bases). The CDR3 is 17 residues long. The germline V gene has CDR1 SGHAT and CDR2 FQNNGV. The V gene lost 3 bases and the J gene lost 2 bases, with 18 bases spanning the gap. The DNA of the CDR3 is TGTGCCAGCAGCTTGGACGGTGAGCGCGGGATCACAGATACGCAGTATTTT. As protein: CASSLDGERGITDTQYF.

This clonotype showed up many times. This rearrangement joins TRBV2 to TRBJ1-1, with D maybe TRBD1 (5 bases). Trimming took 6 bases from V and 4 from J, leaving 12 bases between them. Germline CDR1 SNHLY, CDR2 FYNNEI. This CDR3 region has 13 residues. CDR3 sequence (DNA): TGTGCCAGCAGACCCGGGACCGGCACTGAAGCTTTCTTT. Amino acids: CASRPGTGTEAFF.

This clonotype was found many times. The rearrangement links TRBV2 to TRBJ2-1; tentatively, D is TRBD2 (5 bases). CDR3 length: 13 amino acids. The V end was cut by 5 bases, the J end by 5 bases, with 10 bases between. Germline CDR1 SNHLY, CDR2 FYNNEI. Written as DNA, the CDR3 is TGTGCCAGCAGTTCTAGCTGGAACAATGAGCAGTTCTTC. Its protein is CASSSSWNNEQFF.

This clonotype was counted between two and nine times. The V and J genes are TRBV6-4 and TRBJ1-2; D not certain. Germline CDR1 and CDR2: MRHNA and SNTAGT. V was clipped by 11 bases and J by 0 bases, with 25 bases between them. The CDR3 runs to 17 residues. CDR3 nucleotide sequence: TGTGCCGGAAGACTCATTTTTGGGGATCCAGCTAACTATGGCTACACCTTC. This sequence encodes CAGRLIFGDPANYGYTF.

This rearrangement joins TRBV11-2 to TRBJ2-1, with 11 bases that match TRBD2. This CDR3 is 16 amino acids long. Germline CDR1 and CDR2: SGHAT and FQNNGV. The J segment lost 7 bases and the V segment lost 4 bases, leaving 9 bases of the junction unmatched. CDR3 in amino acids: CASSSIAGGPRNEQFF. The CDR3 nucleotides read TGTGCCAGCAGCTCCATAGCGGGAGGGCCAAGGAATGAGCAGTTCTTC.

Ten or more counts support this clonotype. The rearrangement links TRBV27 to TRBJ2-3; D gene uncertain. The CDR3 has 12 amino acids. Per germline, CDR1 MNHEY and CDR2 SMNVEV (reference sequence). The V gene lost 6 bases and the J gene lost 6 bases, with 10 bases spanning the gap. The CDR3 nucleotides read TGTGCCAGCAGCCGCCCGGCGGATACGCAGTATTTT. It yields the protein CASSRPADTQYF.

DNA of the CDR3: TGTGCCAGCAGCCAAGAGGGGCACAATGAGCAGTTCTTC. It is translated as CASSQEGHNEQFF. The V and J genes are TRBV4-2 and TRBJ2-1; TRBD1 might be the D (5 bases). The germline gives CDR1 LGHNA, CDR2 YNFKEQ. With 0 bases removed from V and 5 bases from J, the gap between germline ends came to 5 bases. The CDR3 consists of 13 residues.

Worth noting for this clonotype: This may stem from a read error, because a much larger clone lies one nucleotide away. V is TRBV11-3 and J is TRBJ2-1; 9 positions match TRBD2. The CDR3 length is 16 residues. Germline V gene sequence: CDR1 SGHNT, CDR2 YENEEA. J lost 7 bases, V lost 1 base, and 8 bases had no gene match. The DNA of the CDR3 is TGTGCCAGCAGCTTAGGAGGTAGCGGGGGTGATAATGAGCAGTTCTTC. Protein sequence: CASSLGGSGGDNEQFF.

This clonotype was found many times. CDR3 loop: CASSIGRAAQPQHF. CDR3 coding DNA: TGTGCCAGTAGTATTGGGCGGGCGGCTCAGCCCCAGCATTTT. The gene calls are TRBV19 and TRBJ1-5; D uncertain. CDR1 and CDR2 (germline): LNHDA, SQIVND (reference sequence). The CDR3 runs to 14 residues. V lost 3 bases and J 6 bases, leaving 12 bases between the germline ends. Drawing the rest from reference TRBV19 and TRBJ1-5, the complete variable domain is DGGITQSPKYLFRKEGQNVTLSCEQNLNHDAMYWYRQDPGQGLRLIYYSQIVNDFQKGDIAEGYSVSREKKESFPLTVTSAQKNPTAFYLCASSIGRAAQPQHFGDGTRLSIL.

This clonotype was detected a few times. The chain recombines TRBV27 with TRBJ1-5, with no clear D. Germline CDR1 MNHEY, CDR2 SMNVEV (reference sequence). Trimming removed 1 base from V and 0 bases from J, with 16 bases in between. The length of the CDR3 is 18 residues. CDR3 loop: CASSLLVLKGNSNQPQHF. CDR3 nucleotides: TGTGCCAGCAGTTTATTGGTTCTAAAGGGCAATAGCAATCAGCCCCAGCATTTT.

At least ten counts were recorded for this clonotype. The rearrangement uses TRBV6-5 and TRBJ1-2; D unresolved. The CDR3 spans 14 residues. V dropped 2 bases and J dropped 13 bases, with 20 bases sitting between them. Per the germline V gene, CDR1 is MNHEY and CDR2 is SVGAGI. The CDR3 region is CASSYAPAEKAVTF. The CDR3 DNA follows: TGTGCCAGCAGTTACGCGCCAGCGGAAAAGGCCGTCACCTTC.

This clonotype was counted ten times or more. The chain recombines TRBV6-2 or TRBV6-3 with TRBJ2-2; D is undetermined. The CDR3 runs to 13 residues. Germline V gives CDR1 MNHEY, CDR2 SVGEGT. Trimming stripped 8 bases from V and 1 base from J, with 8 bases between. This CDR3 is CASGAQNTGELFF. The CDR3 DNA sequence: TGTGCCAGCGGTGCACAGAACACCGGGGAGCTGTTTTTT.

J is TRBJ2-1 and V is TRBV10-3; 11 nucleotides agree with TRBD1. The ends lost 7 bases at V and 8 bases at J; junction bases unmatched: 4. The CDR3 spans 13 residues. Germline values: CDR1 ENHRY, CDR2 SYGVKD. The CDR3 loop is CAITSGQGDEQFF. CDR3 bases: TGTGCCATCACCTCGGGACAGGGGGATGAGCAGTTCTTC.

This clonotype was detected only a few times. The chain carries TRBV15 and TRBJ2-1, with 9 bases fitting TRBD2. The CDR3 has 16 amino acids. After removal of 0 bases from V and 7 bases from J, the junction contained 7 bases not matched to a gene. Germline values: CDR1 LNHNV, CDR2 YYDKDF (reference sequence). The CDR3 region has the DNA TGTGCCACCAGCAGAGAGTGGCTAGCGGGACAGAATGAGCAGTTCTTC. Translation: CATSREWLAGQNEQFF.

The CDR3 DNA follows: TGTGCCAGCAGCTCCGGACAGGGAACGGGCCCTGAAGCTTTCTTT. This encodes CASSSGQGTGPEAFF. The rearrangement joins TRBV7-9 to TRBJ1-1; 8 positions agree with TRBD1. Germline CDR1 and CDR2: SEHNR and FQNEAQ (reference sequence). This CDR3 comprises 15 residues. V lost 4 bases and J lost 6; bases outside the gene matches: 10.